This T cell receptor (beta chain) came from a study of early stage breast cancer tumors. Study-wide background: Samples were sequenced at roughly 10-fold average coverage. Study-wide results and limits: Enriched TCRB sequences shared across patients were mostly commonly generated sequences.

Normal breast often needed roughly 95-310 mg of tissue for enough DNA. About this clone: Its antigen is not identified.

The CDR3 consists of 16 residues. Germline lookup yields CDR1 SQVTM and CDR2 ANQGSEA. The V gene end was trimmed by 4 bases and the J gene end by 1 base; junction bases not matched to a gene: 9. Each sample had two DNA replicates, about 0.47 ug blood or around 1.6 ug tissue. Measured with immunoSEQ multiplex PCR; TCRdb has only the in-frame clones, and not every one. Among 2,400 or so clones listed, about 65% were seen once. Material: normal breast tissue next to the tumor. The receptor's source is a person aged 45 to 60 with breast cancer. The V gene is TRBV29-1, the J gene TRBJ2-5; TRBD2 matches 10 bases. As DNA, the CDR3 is TGCAGCGTTGGTAAGCGGGGGGGGAGTGGCCAAGAGACCCAGTACTTC. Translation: CSVGKRGGSGQETQYF.